The rows below give T cell receptor beta chains drawn from one sample of a study of shared clonotypes between healthy human individuals. Sequenced by immunoSEQ multiplex PCR; TCRdb stores in-frame clones only, minus some. The table shows roughly 520,000 clones, with 95% to 96% occurring only once. The sequenced sample consisted of naive CD4+ T cells sorted from blood. Receptors originate from a woman younger than 45 in good health. The CDR3 runs from the conserved cysteine through the conserved F or W. Each record gives: V gene, J gene, D gene, clone size, CDR3 protein, CDR3 DNA. The D gene is left open where the match is weak. A row's size may be missing; if present it is once, few, many or a size class.

V gene: TRBV11-2; J gene: TRBJ1-5; D gene: NA; clone size: NA; CDR3 protein: CASSPRSNQPQHF; CDR3 DNA: TGTGCCAGCAGCCCCCGGAGTAATCAGCCCCAGCATTTT
V gene: TRBV7-2; J gene: TRBJ2-1; D gene: NA; clone size: NA; CDR3 protein: CASSLEGFGEQFF; CDR3 DNA: TGTGCCAGCAGCTTAGAAGGCTTTGGCGAGCAGTTCTTC
V gene: TRBV10-2; J gene: TRBJ2-3; D gene: TRBD2; clone size: once; CDR3 protein: CASSAGGFSTDTQYF; CDR3 DNA: TGCGCCAGCAGTGCGGGGGGATTCAGCACAGATACGCAGTATTTT
V gene: TRBV9; J gene: TRBJ2-3; D gene: NA; clone size: NA; CDR3 protein: CASSLGGLLRTDTQYF; CDR3 DNA: TGTGCCAGCAGCCTAGGGGGTCTATTACGAACAGATACGCAGTATTTT
V gene: TRBV11-1; J gene: TRBJ2-1; D gene: NA; clone size: NA; CDR3 protein: CASSLGRTLSSYNEQFF; CDR3 DNA: TGTGCCAGCAGCTTAGGTAGGACCCTCTCCTCCTACAATGAGCAGTTCTTC
V gene: TRBV5-1; J gene: TRBJ2-3; D gene: NA; clone size: few; CDR3 protein: CASSLGDTQYF; CDR3 DNA: TGCGCCAGCAGCTTGGGAGATACGCAGTATTTT
V gene: TRBV5-1; J gene: TRBJ2-3; D gene: NA; clone size: NA; CDR3 protein: CASSSDGPPRPDTQYF; CDR3 DNA: TGCGCCAGCAGCTCGGACGGGCCCCCTCGTCCCGATACGCAGTATTTT
V gene: TRBV2; J gene: TRBJ2-5; D gene: NA; clone size: NA; CDR3 protein: CASSISETQYF; CDR3 DNA: TGTGCCAGCAGCATAAGCGAGACCCAGTACTTC
V gene: TRBV4-1; J gene: TRBJ2-7; D gene: TRBD2; clone size: NA; CDR3 protein: CASRPRAGDPYEQYF; CDR3 DNA: TGCGCCAGCAGACCCCGAGCGGGAGATCCCTACGAGCAGTACTTC
V gene: TRBV27; J gene: TRBJ1-5; D gene: NA; clone size: NA; CDR3 protein: CASSPGSIARQPQHF; CDR3 DNA: TGTGCCAGCAGTCCCGGGAGTATAGCTCGTCAGCCCCAGCATTTT
V gene: TRBV7-7; J gene: TRBJ2-5; D gene: NA; clone size: NA; CDR3 protein: CASSLSGYRETQYF; CDR3 DNA: TGTGCCAGCAGCTTATCTGGCTACCGGGAGACCCAGTACTTC
V gene: TRBV15; J gene: TRBJ1-3; D gene: NA; clone size: once; CDR3 protein: CATSAGGVSSGNTIYF; CDR3 DNA: TGTGCCACCAGCGCCGGGGGAGTGAGCTCTGGAAACACCATATATTTT
V gene: TRBV29-1; J gene: TRBJ1-2; D gene: NA; clone size: NA; CDR3 protein: CSGGTNYGYTF; CDR3 DNA: TGCAGCGGGGGAACCAACTATGGCTACACCTTC
V gene: TRBV18; J gene: TRBJ2-1; D gene: NA; clone size: NA; CDR3 protein: CASSPGSPSSYNEQFF; CDR3 DNA: TGTGCCAGCTCACCCGGTTCCCCCAGCTCCTACAATGAGCAGTTCTTC
V gene: TRBV7-9; J gene: TRBJ2-3; D gene: NA; clone size: NA; CDR3 protein: CASSLGGPDTQYF; CDR3 DNA: TGTGCCAGCAGCCTCGGGGGGCCAGATACGCAGTATTTT
V gene: TRBV19; J gene: TRBJ2-6; D gene: NA; clone size: NA; CDR3 protein: CASSIGQVGSSGANVLTF; CDR3 DNA: TGTGCCAGTAGTATAGGACAGGTAGGGAGCTCTGGGGCCAACGTCCTGACTTTC